These 13 T cell receptor beta chains originate from one sample sequenced in a study of blood T cells in healthy people across ages. For the second PCR, which ran for 7 to 11 cycles, a sample-barcoded 5' primer and a J-beta primer mix were used. A single record per CDR3 protein comes from TCRdb applying MiXCR to the 5' RACE reads. The sample includes about 290,000 distinct CDR3 sequences, 27% seen only once; the top ten take 29%. Sequenced: blood. The receptors were gathered from a woman in her 70s in good health.

The chain joins TRBV6-5 to TRBJ2-7; D gene uncertain. From germline, CDR1 is MNHEY and CDR2 SVGAGI. Trimming left V 5 bases short and J 0 bases short, with 14 bases between. The CDR3 sequence is 15 residues long. CDR3 protein: CASSRSPGTSYEQYF. In nucleotides, the CDR3 is TGTGCCAGCAGTCGGTCGCCCGGCACCTCCTACGAGCAGTACTTC.

This chain connects TRBV7-2 to TRBJ1-1; 7 bases map to TRBD1. The length of the CDR3 is 13 residues. CDR1 and CDR2 (germline): SGHTA, FQGNSA. Germline trimming cut 8 bases from V and 2 bases from J; bases unmatched to any gene: 5. CDR3 in amino acids: CASRWTGNTEAFF. Written as DNA, the CDR3 is TGTGCCAGCCGTTGGACAGGAAACACTGAAGCTTTCTTT.

The chain links TRBV20-1 to TRBJ2-6; no clear D gene. V was cut by 0 bases and J by 0 bases, with 6 bases left in between. This CDR3 region has 15 residues. Germline CDR1 is DFQATT and CDR2 is SNEGSKA (reference sequence). This chain's CDR3 is CSARDWFSGANVLTF. CDR3 in DNA: TGCAGTGCTAGAGACTGGTTCTCTGGGGCCAACGTCCTGACTTTC.

V is TRBV28 and J is TRBJ2-7, with TRBD1 identical over 10 bases. V dropped 6 bases and J dropped 6; count of bases not matched to a gene: 8. The CDR3 covers 14 residues. Germline assignment: CDR1 MDHEN and CDR2 SYDVKM. The DNA for the CDR3 is TGTGCCAGCAGCCGCGGACAGGGGGGAGGCGAGCAGTACTTC. As protein: CASSRGQGGGEQYF.

This clonotype was seen a handful of times. The CDR3 DNA reads as TGCAGCGTTGAAGACCTCTCTACTAGCGACGAGGATACGCAGTATTTT. Amino acids: CSVEDLSTSDEDTQYF. The rearrangement links TRBV29-1 to TRBJ2-3, with 7 positions matching TRBD2. The CDR3 has 16 residues. The germline CDR1 and CDR2 sequences are SQVTM and ANQGSEA. Trimming removed 0 bases from V and 6 bases from J; junction bases left unmatched: 12.

This clonotype has more than one count but fewer than ten. The chain recombines TRBV5-1 with TRBJ2-3, with D maybe TRBD1 (6 bases). Germline V gene lookup returns CDR1 SGHRS and CDR2 YFSETQ. The CDR3 covers 16 residues. Trimming removed 2 bases from V and 6 bases from J, with 19 bases in between. CDR3 region: CASSFGQTTSPDTQYF. The CDR3 region has the DNA TGCGCCAGCAGCTTCGGACAGACGACATCCCCCGATACGCAGTATTTT.

In its sample, this clonotype was seen a few times. This chain joins TRBV29-1 and TRBJ1-1, with 7 bases matching TRBD1. The V gene's germline CDR1 is SQVTM and CDR2 ANQGSEA. The CDR3 spans 13 residues. After removal of 4 bases from V and 7 bases from J, the junction contained 9 bases not matched to a gene. CDR3 amino acids: CSVVGSGGLEAFF. Here the CDR3 DNA reads TGCAGCGTTGTGGGATCAGGGGGTCTTGAAGCTTTCTTT.

Notes on this clonotype: One junction end disagrees with the germline gene, perhaps due to a read error. V is TRBV4-3 and J is TRBJ1-2; TRBD1 matches 9 bases. The CDR3 extends over 17 amino acids. Germline CDR1 is LGHNA and CDR2 is YSLEER. The CDR3, as DNA: TGCGCCAGCAGTCAAGGAGGGACAGGGACATTTAACTATGGCTACACCTTC. Residues: CASSQGGTGTFNYGYTF.

The chain couples TRBV5-1 to TRBJ1-1; TRBD1 is a possible D gene (5 bases). This CDR3 spans 14 amino acids. V was shortened by 2 bases and J by 8 bases, with 16 bases between the two germline ends. Germline CDR1 and CDR2: SGHRS and YFSETQ. CDR3 DNA sequence: TGCGCCAGCAGCTTAAGGGACGGTCAGGCGGAAGCTTTCTTT. It translates to CASSLRDGQAEAFF.

Only a few counts were recorded for this clonotype. V gene TRBV5-1 combines with J gene TRBJ1-3, with D possibly TRBD1 on 5 matching bases. The germline CDR1 and CDR2 sequences are SGHRS and YFSETQ. The CDR3 is 13 amino acids. V was trimmed by 5 bases and J by 3 bases, leaving 9 bases between them. DNA for the CDR3: TGCGCCAGCAGTCAGGGAAGTGGAAACACCATATATTTT. This codes for CASSQGSGNTIYF.

The chain combines TRBV20-1 with TRBJ2-5; a weak D match, TRBD2 (5 bases). The tail of the sequence fits TRBJ2-7 better, so the J call may be wrong. The CDR3 totals 15 residues. Per the germline V gene, CDR1 is DFQATT and CDR2 is SNEGSKA (reference sequence). The CDR3 sequence: CSARERESESYEQYF. The CDR3 nucleotides are TGCAGTGCTAGAGAACGGGAAAGCGAATCCTACGAGCAGTACTTC.

The chain links TRBV21-1 to TRBJ2-5; the table's D call TRBD2 went unverified against the DNA. TRBV21-1 is annotated as a pseudogene. The CDR3 covers 20 residues. CDR3 region: CASSKNILAGGPTHWETQYF. For the CDR3, the DNA is TGTGCCAGCAGCAAAAATATTCTAGCGGGAGGGCCCACGCATTGGGAGACCCAGTACTTC.

This clonotype was detected many times. This sequence joins TRBV29-1 and TRBJ1-4; unclear D gene. Germline V lookup: CDR1 SQVTM, CDR2 ANQGSEA. The CDR3 is 11 residues long. V shed 5 bases and J shed 13 bases, with 14 bases lying between them. CDR3 DNA: TGCAGCGTTTTAACTCACGGAAGACTGTTTTTT. This sequence encodes CSVLTHGRLFF.